One and the same sample provided the 8 T cell receptor beta chains below, sequenced in a study of regulatory T cells in long-lasting Graves disease. Time point given: newly diagnosed GD, antithyroid drugs for less than 3 months. PBMCs provided the RNA from which the TCR library was made. Construction of TCR beta libraries relied on iRepertoire HTBI primers and on Arm-PCR targeting CDR3 regions. In TCRdb, the multiplex PCR reads were re-called with MiXCR into one record per CDR3 protein. The profile shows about 420,000 distinct CDR3 sequences, roughly 15% of them singletons. A further study also used this sample, focusing on T cells in Graves' hyperthyroidism and ophthalmopathy.

This sample comprised peripheral blood mononuclear cells (PBMCs), obtained at new diagnosis, from a patient treated with antithyroid drugs. The receptors come from a woman aged 18-29 years with Graves disease.

CDR3 in amino acids: CASSFATSGSGSGTKNIQYF. The CDR3 coding sequence is TGTGCCAGCAGCTTTGCGACTAGCGGGAGCGGTAGTGGTACCAAAAACATTCAGTACTTC. The rearrangement links TRBV11-3 to TRBJ2-4, with 12 bases lining up with TRBD2. Losses at the gene ends were 3 bases for V and 2 bases for J; bases not matched to a gene: 14. This CDR3 has 20 amino acids. CDR1 is SGHNT, CDR2 YENEEA, per germline.

V is TRBV20-1 and J is TRBJ2-1; 12 bases are shared with TRBD2. The CDR3 loop spans 15 amino acids. The germline gives CDR1 DFQATT, CDR2 SNEGSKA (reference sequence). The J segment lost 8 bases and the V segment lost 3 bases, leaving 8 bases of the junction unmatched. The CDR3 sequence: CSASPSSGGGDEQFF. The CDR3 region has the DNA TGCAGTGCTAGCCCCTCTAGCGGGGGGGGGGATGAGCAGTTCTTC.

The J gene is TRBJ1-5, the V gene TRBV28, with 8 bases fitting TRBD1. The length of the CDR3 is 19 residues. Germline trimming cut 4 bases from V and 3 bases from J; bases unmatched to any gene: 17. In germline, CDR1 is MDHEN, CDR2 SYDVKM. The CDR3 protein is CASSSVGQGRIRNNQPQHF. Written as DNA, the CDR3 is TGTGCCAGCAGTTCGGTTGGACAGGGTAGGATCAGGAACAATCAGCCCCAGCATTTT.

This clonotype was seen repeatedly, ten times or more. This rearrangement joins TRBV20-1 to TRBJ2-7, with D possibly being TRBD2 (5 bases). The germline V and J ends were trimmed by 6 bases and 4 bases, with 19 bases remaining between them. The CDR3 loop spans 14 amino acids. Germline V gene lookup returns CDR1 DFQATT and CDR2 SNEGSKA (reference sequence). As DNA, the CDR3 is TGCAGTGCCGTCCCCCTTGGCGGGTATTACGAGCAGTACTTC. Its protein product is CSAVPLGGYYEQYF.

There are many counts of this clonotype. The chain has TRBV20-1 and TRBJ2-1, with D unclear. The CDR3 consists of 12 residues. Germline V gene data show CDR1 as DFQATT and CDR2 as SNEGSKA (reference sequence). Trimming stripped 7 bases from V and 2 bases from J, with 9 bases between. The CDR3 loop reads CSGAGTYNEQFF. CDR3 DNA: TGCAGTGGGGCAGGCACCTACAATGAGCAGTTCTTC.

The sample holds many counts of this clonotype. The chain joins TRBV28 to TRBJ2-5; D possibly corresponds to TRBD2 (6 bases). CDR3 length equals 18 residues. Per germline, CDR1 MDHEN and CDR2 SYDVKM. V was pared by 6 bases and J by 6 bases, with 29 bases between. The CDR3 is CASRQAPGGVPSLKTQYF. The DNA of the CDR3 is TGTGCCAGCAGACAGGCGCCGGGCGGGGTACCATCCCTCAAGACCCAGTACTTC.

This clonotype showed up many times. This rearrangement joins TRBV18 to TRBJ2-3; no clear D. The ends were cut back, 0 bases at V and 10 bases at J, with 11 bases in the middle. Germline assignment: CDR1 KGHSH and CDR2 LQKENI. This CDR3 region has 13 residues. CDR3 sequence (DNA): TGTGCCAGCTCACCACCGGTTGTAAGTTCGCAGTATTTT. Translating gives CASSPPVVSSQYF.

This clonotype appeared many times. The rearrangement links TRBV7-8 to TRBJ1-1; D is possibly TRBD1 (5 bases). CDR3 length equals 14 residues. Germline CDR1 is SGHVS and CDR2 is FQNEAQ. V was cut by 1 base and J by 5 bases, with 11 bases left in between. Here the CDR3 reads CASSLGLQVTEAFF. The CDR3 bases are TGTGCCAGCAGCTTAGGTCTACAGGTTACTGAAGCTTTCTTT.